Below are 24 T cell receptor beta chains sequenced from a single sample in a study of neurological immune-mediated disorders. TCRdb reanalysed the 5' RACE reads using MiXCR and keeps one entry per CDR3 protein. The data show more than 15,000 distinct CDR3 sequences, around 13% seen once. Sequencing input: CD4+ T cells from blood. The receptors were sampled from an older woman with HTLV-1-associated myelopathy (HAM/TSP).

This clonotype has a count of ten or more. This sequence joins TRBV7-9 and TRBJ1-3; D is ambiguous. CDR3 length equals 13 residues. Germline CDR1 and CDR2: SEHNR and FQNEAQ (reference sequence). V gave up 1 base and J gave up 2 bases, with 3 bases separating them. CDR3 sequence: CASSLGAGNTIYF. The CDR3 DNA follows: TGTGCCAGCAGCTTAGGGGCTGGAAACACCATATATTTT.

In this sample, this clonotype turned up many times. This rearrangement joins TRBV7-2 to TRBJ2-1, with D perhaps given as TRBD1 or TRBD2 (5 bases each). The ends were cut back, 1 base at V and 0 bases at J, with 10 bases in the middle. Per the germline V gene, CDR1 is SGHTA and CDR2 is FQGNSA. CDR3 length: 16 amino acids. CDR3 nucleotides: TGTGCCAGCAGCTTAGGTCCGGGACCCTCCTACAATGAGCAGTTCTTC. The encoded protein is CASSLGPGPSYNEQFF.

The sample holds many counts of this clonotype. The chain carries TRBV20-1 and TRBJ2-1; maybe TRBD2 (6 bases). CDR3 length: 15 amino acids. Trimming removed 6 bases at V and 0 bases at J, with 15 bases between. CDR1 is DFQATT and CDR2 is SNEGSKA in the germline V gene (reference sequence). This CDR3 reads CSAGGAMSSYNEQFF. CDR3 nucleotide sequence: TGCAGTGCGGGGGGAGCGATGAGCTCCTACAATGAGCAGTTCTTC.

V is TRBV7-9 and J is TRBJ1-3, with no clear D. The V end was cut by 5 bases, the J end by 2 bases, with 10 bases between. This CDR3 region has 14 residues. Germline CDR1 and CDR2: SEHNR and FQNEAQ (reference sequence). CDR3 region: CASSRDFAGNTIYF. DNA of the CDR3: TGTGCCAGCAGCAGGGATTTCGCTGGAAACACCATATATTTT.

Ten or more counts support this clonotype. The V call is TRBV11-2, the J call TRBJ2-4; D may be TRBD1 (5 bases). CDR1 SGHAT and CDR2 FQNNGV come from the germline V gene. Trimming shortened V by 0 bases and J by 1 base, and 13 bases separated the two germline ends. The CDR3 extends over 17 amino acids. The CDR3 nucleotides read TGTGCCAGCAGCTTAGAAAGTGGGGCGAGGGCCAAAAACATTCAGTACTTC. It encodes CASSLESGARAKNIQYF.

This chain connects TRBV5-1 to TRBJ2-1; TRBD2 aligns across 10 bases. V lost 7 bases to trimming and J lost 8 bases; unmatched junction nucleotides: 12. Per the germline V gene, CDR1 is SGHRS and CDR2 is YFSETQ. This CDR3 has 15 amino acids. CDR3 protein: CASYQAGGHVDEQFF. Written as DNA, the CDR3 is TGCGCCAGCTACCAAGCGGGGGGGCACGTGGATGAGCAGTTCTTC.

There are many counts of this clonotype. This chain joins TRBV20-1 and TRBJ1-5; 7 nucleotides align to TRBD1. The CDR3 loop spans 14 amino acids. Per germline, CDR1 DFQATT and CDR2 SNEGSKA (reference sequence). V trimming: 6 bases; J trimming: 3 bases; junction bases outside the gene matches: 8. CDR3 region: CSAHTGEPNQPQHF. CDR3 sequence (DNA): TGCAGTGCGCATACAGGGGAGCCCAATCAGCCCCAGCATTTT.

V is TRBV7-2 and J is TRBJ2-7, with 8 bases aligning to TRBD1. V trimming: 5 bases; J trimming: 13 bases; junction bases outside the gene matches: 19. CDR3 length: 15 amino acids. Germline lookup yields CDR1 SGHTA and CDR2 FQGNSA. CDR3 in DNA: TGTGCCAGCAGCAAACAAACAGGGGGATTTGGCGATCATTACTTC. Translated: CASSKQTGGFGDHYF. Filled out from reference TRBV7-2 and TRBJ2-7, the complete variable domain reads GAGVSQSPSNKVTEKGKDVELRCDPISGHTALYWYRQSLGQGLEFLIYFQGNSAPDKSGLPSDRFSAERTGGSVSTLTIQRTQQEDSAVYLCASSKQTGGFGDHYFGPGTRLTVT.

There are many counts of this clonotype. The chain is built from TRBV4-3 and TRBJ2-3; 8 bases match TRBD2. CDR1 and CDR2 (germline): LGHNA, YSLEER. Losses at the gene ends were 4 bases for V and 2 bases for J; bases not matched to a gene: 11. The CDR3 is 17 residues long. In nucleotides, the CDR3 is TGCGCCAGCAGCCTCAACCCCACAGCGGGGGCCACAGATACGCAGTATTTT. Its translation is CASSLNPTAGATDTQYF.

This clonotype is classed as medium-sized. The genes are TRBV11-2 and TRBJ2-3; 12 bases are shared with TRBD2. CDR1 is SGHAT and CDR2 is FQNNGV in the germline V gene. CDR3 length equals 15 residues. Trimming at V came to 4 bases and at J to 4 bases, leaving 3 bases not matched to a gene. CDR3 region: CASSYRLAGADTQYF. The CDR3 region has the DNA TGTGCCAGCAGCTACCGACTAGCGGGAGCAGATACGCAGTATTTT. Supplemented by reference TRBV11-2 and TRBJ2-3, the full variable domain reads EAGVAQSPRYKIIEKRQSVAFWCNPISGHATLYWYQQILGQGPKLLIQFQNNGVVDDSQLPKDRFSAERLKGVDSTLKIQPAKLEDSAVYLCASSYRLAGADTQYFGPGTRLTVL.

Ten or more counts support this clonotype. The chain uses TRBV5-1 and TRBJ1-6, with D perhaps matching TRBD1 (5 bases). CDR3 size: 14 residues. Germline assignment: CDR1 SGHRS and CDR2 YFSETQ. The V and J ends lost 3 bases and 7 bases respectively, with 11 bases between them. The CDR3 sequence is CASSSGRGNSPLHF. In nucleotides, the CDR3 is TGCGCCAGCAGCTCGGGACGGGGGAATTCACCCCTCCACTTT. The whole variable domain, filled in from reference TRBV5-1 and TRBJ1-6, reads KAGVTQTPRYLIKTRGQQVTLSCSPISGHRSVSWYQQTPGQGLQFLFEYFSETQRNKGNFPGRFSGRQFSNSRSEMNVSTLELGDSALYLCASSSGRGNSPLHFGNGTRLTVT.

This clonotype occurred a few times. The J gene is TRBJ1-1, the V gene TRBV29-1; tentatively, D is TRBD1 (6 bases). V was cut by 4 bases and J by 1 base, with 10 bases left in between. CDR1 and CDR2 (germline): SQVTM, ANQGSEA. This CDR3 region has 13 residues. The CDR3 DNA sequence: TGCAGCGTTGGTCAGGGGAGGAACACTGAAGCTTTCTTT. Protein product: CSVGQGRNTEAFF. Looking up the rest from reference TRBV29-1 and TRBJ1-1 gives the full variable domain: SAVISQKPSRDICQRGTSLTIQCQVDSQVTMMFWYRQQPGQSLTLIATANQGSEATYESGFVIDKFPISRPNLTFSTLTVSNMSPEDSSIYLCSVGQGRNTEAFFGQGTRLTVV.

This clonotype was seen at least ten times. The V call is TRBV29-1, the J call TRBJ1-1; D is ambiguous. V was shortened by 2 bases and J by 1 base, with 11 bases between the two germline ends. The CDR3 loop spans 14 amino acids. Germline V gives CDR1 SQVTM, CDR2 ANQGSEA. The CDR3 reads CSVERDGANTEAFF. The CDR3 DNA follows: TGCAGCGTTGAACGTGACGGCGCGAACACTGAAGCTTTCTTT. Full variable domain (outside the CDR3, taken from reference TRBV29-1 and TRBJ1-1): SAVISQKPSRDICQRGTSLTIQCQVDSQVTMMFWYRQQPGQSLTLIATANQGSEATYESGFVIDKFPISRPNLTFSTLTVSNMSPEDSSIYLCSVERDGANTEAFFGQGTRLTVV.

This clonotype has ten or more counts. The CDR3 protein is CSASLEASSGANVLTF. The CDR3 region has the DNA TGCAGTGCTTCCTTGGAGGCGAGCTCTGGGGCCAACGTCCTGACTTTC. The rearrangement joins TRBV20-1 to TRBJ2-6; a possible D gene is TRBD2 (5 bases). Trimming pared 5 bases from V and 0 bases from J, leaving 14 bases between. This CDR3 has 16 amino acids. Germline V gene data show CDR1 as DFQATT and CDR2 as SNEGSKA (reference sequence).

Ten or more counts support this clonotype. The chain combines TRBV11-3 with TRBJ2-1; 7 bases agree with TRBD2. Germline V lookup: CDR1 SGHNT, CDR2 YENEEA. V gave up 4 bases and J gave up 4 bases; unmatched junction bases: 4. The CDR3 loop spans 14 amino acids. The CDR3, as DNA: TGTGCCAGCAGCTCCGGGACTACATACAATGAGCAGTTCTTC. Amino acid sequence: CASSSGTTYNEQFF.

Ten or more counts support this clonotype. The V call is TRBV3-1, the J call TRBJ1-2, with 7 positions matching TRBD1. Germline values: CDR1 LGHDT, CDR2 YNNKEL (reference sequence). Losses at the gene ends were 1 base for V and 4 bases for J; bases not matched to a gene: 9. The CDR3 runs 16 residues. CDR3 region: CASSQGVGGASYGYTF. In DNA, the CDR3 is TGTGCCAGCAGCCAAGGTGTAGGGGGCGCAAGCTATGGCTACACCTTC.

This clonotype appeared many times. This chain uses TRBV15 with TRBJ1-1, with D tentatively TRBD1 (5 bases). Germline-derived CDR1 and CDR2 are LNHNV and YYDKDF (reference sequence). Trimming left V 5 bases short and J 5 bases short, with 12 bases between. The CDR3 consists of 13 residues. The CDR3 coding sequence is TGTGCCACCAGCCCACGGGGGGGAACTGAAGCTTTCTTT. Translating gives CATSPRGGTEAFF.

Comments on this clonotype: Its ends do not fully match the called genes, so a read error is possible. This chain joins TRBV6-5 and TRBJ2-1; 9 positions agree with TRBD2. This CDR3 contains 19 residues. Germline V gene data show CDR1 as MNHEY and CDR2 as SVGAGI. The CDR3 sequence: CASSTRISGGRSSYNEHFF. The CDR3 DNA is TGTGCCAGCAGTACCAGGATTAGCGGGGGCCGGAGCTCCTACAATGAGCATTTCTTC.

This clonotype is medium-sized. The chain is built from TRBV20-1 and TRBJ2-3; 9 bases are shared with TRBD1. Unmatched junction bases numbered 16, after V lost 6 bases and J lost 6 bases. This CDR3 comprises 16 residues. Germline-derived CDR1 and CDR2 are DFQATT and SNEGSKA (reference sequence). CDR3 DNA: TGCAGTGCCCCTCAGGCGACAGGGGGGCTCAGGGATACGCAGTATTTT. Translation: CSAPQATGGLRDTQYF.

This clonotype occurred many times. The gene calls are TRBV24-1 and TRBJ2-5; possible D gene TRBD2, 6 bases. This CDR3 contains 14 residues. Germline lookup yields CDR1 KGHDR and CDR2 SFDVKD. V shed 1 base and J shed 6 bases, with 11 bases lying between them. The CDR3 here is CATSDFGGLQTQYF. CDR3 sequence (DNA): TGTGCCACCAGTGATTTCGGAGGGTTACAGACCCAGTACTTC.

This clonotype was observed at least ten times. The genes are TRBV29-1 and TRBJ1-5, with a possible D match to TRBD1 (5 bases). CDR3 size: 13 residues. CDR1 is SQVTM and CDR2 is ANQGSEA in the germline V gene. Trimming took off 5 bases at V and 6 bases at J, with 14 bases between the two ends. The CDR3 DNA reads TGCAGCGTTTCCCTAGGGGTCGGTCAGCCCCAGCATTTT. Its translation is CSVSLGVGQPQHF.

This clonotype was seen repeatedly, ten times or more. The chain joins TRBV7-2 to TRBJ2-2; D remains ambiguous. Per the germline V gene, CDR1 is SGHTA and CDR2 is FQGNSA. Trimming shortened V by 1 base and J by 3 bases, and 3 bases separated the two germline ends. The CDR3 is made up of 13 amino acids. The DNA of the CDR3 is TGTGCCAGCAGCTTAGTTGACACCGGGGAGCTGTTTTTT. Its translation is CASSLVDTGELFF.

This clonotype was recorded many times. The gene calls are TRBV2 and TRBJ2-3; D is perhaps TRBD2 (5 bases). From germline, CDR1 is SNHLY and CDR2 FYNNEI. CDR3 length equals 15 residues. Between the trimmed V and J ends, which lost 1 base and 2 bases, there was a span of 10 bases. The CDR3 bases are TGTGCCAGCAGTGAAGTCGCAGGACTCACAGATACGCAGTATTTT. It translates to CASSEVAGLTDTQYF.

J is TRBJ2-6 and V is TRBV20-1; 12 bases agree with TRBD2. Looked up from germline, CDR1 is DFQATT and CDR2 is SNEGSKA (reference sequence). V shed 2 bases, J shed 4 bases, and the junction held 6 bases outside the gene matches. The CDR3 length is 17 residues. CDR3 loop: CSARPSGRASGANVLTF. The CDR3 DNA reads TGCAGTGCTAGACCTAGCGGGAGGGCGTCGGGGGCCAACGTCCTGACTTTC.